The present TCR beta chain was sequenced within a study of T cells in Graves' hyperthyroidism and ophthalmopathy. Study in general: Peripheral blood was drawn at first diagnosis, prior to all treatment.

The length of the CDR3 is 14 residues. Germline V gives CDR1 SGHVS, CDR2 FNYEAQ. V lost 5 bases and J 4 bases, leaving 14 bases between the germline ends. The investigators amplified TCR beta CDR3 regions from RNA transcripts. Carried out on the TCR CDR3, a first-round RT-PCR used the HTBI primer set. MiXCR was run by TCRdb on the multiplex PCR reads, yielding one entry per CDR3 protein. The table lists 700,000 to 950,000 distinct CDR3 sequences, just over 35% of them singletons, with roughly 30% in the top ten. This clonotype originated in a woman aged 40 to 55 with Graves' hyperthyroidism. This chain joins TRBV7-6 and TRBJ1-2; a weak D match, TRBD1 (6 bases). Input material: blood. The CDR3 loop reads CASSQLTGRYGYTF. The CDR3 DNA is TGTGCCAGCAGCCAATTGACAGGCCGCTATGGCTACACCTTC.